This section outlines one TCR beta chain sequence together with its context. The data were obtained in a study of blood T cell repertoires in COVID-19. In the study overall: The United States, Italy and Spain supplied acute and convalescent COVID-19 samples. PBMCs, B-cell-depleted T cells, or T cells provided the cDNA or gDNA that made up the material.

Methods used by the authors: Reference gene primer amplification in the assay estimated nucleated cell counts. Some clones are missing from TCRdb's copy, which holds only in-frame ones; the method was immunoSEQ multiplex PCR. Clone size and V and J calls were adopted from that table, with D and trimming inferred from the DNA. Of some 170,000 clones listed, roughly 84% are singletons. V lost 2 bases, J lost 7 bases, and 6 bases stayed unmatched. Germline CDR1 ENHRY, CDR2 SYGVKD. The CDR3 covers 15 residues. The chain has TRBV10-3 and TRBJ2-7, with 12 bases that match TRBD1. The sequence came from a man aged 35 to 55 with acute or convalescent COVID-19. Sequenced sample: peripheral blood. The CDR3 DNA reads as TGTGCCATCAGTGAGCCGGGACAGGGGGCGGGAGAGCAGTACTTC. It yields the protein CAISEPGQGAGEQYF.